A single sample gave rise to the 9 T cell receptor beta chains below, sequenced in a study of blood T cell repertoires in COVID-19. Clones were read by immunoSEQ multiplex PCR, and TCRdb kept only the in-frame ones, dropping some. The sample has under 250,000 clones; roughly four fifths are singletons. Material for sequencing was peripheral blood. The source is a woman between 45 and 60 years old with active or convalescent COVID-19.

This CDR3 reads CASSLGGGEAFF. CDR3 in DNA: TGTGCCAGCAGCTTGGGTGGGGGGGAAGCTTTCTTT. The chain combines TRBV7-9 with TRBJ1-1, with D possibly TRBD1 on 5 matching bases. Germline V gives CDR1 SEHNR, CDR2 FQNEAQ (reference sequence). Trimming shortened V by 3 bases and J by 8 bases, and 10 bases separated the two germline ends. This CDR3 has 12 residues.

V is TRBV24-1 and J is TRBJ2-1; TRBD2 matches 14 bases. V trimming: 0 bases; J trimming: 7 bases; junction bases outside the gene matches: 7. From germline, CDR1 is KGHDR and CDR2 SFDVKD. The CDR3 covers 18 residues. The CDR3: CATSDLTGTSGRNNEQFF. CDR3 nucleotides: TGTGCCACCAGTGATTTGACGGGGACTAGCGGGAGAAATAATGAGCAGTTCTTC.

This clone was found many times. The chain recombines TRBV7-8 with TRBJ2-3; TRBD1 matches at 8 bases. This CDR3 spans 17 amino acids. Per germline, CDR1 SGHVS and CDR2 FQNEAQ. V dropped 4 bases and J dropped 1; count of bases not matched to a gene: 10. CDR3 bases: TGTGCCAGCAGCTCACCCACAGGGGGACTTCGCACAGATACGCAGTATTTT. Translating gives CASSSPTGGLRTDTQYF. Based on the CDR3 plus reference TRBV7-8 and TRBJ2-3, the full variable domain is GAGVSQSPRYKVAKRGQDVALRCDPISGHVSLFWYQQALGQGPEFLTYFQNEAQLDKSGLPSDRFFAERPEGSVSTLKIQRTQQEDSAVYLCASSSPTGGLRTDTQYFGPGTRLTVL.

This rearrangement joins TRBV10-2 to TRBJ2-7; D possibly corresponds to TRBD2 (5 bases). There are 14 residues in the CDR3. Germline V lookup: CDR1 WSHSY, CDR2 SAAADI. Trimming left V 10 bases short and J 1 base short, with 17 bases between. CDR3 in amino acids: CATMWTATSYEQYV. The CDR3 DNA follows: TGCGCCACAATGTGGACTGCTACTTCCTACGAGCAGTACGTC.

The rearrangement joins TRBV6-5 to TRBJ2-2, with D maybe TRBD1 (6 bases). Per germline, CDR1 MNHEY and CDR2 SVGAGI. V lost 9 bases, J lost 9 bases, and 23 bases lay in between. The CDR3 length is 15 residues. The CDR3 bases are TGTGCCAGTCATAAAGGTGATACAGGGACCCGGGAGCTGTTTTTT. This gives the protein CASHKGDTGTRELFF.

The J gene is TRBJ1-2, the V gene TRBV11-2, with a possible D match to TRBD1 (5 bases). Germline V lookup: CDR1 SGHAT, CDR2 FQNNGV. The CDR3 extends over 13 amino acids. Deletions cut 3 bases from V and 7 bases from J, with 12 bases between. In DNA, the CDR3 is TGTGCCAGCAGCTTGGGGCAGTATGCTGGCTACACCTTC. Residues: CASSLGQYAGYTF.

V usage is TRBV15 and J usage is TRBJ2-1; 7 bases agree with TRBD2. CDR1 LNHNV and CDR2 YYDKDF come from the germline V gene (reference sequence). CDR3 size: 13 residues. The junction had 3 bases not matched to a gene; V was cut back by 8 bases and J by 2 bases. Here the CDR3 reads CATSSGPYNEQFF. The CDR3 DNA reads TGTGCCACCTCTAGCGGCCCCTACAATGAGCAGTTCTTC.

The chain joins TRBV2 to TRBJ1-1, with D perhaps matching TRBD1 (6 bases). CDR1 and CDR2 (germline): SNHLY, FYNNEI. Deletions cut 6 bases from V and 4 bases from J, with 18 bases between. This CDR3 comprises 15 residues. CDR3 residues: CASRPSTGKLTEAFF. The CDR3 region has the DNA TGTGCCAGCAGACCCTCAACAGGGAAACTCACTGAAGCTTTCTTT.

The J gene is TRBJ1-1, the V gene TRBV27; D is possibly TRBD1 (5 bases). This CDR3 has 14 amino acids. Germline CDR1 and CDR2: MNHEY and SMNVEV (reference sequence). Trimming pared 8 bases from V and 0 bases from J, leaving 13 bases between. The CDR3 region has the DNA TGTGCCAGCCAAAGACGGGGGGTGAACACTGAAGCTTTCTTT. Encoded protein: CASQRRGVNTEAFF.